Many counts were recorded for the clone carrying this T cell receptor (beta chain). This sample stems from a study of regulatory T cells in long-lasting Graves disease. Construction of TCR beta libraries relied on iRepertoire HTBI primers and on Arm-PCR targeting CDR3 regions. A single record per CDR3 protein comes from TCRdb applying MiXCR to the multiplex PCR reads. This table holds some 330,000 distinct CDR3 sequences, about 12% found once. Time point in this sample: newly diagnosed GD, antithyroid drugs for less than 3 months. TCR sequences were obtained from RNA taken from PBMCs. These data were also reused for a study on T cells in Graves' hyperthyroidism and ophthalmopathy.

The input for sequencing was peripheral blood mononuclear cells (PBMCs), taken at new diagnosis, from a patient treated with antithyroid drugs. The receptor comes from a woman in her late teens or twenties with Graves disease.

The CDR3 sequence is CASSQSILGRTEAFF. DNA for the CDR3: TGTGCCAGCAGCCAATCGATTTTAGGCAGAACTGAAGCTTTCTTT. The chain employs TRBV16 and TRBJ1-1; no firm D call. The CDR3 consists of 15 residues. Germline loops: CDR1 KGHSY, CDR2 FQNENV. Between the trimmed V and J ends, which lost 0 bases and 5 bases, there was a span of 13 bases.